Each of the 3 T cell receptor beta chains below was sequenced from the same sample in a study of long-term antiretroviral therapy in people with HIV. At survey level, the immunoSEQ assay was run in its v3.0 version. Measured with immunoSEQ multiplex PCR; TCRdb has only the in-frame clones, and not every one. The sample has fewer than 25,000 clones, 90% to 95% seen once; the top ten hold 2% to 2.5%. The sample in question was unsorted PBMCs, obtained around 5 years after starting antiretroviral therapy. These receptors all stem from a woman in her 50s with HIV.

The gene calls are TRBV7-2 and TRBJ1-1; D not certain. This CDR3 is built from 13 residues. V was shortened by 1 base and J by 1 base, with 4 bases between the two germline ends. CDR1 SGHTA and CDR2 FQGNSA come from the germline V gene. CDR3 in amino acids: CASSLEGNTEAFF. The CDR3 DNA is TGTGCCAGCAGCTTAGAGGGGAACACTGAAGCTTTCTTT. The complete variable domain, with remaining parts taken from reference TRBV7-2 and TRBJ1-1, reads GAGVSQSPSNKVTEKGKDVELRCDPISGHTALYWYRQSLGQGLEFLIYFQGNSAPDKSGLPSDRFSAERTGGSVSTLTIQRTQQEDSAVYLCASSLEGNTEAFFGQGTRLTVV.

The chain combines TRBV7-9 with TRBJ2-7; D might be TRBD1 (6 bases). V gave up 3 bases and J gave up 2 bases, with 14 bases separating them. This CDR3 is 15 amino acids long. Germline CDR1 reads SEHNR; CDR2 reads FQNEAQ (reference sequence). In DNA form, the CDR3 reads TGTGCCAGCAGCTTGGCGCGCCAGGGGCCCTACGAGCAGTACTTC. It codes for CASSLARQGPYEQYF.

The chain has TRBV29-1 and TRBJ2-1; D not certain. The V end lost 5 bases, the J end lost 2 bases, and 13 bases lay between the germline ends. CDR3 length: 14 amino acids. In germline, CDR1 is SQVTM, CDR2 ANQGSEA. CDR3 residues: CSVSGRIAYNEQFF. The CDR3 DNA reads TGCAGCGTTTCTGGACGTATTGCCTACAATGAGCAGTTCTTC.